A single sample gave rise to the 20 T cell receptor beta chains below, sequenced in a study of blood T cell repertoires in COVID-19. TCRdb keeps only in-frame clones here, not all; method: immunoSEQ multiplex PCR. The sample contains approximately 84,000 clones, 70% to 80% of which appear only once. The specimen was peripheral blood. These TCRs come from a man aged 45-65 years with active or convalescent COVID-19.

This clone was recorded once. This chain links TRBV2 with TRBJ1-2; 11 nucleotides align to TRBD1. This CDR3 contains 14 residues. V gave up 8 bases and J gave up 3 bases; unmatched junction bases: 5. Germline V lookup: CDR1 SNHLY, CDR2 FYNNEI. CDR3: CASERTGGDYGYTF. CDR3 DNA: TGTGCCAGCGAGCGGACAGGGGGCGACTATGGCTACACCTTC.

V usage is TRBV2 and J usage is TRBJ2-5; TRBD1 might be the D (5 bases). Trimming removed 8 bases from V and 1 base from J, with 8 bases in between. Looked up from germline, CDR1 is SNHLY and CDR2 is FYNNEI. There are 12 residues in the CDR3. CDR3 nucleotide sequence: TGTGCCAGCCACAGGCGCCAAGAGACCCAGTACTTC. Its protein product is CASHRRQETQYF.

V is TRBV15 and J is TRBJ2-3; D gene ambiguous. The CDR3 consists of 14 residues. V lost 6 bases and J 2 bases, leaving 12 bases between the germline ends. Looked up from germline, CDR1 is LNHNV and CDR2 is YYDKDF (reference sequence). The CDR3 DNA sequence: TGTGCCACCAGTTCAGGAATCGACACAGATACGCAGTATTTT. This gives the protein CATSSGIDTDTQYF.

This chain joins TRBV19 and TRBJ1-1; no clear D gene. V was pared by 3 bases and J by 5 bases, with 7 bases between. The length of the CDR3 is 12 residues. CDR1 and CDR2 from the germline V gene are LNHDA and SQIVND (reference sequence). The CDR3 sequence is CASSIADTEAFF. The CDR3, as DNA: TGTGCCAGTAGTATTGCGGATACTGAAGCTTTCTTT.

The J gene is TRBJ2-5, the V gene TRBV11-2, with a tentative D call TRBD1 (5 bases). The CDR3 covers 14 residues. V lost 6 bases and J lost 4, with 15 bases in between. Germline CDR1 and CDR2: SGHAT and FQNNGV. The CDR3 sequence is CASSPGRARETQYF. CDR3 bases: TGTGCCAGCAGTCCGGGCAGGGCTCGAGAGACCCAGTACTTC.

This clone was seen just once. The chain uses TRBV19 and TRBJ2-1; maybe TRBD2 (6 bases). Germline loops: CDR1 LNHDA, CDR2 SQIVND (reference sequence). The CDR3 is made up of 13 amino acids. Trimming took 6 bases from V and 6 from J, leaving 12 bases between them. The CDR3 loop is CASRPGSLNEQFF. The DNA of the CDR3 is TGTGCCAGTAGACCCGGGAGCCTCAATGAGCAGTTCTTC.

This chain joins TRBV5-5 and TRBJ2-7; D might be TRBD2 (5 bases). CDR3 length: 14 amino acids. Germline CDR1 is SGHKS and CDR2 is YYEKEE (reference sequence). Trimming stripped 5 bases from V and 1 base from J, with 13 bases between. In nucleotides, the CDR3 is TGTGCCAGCAGGGACTCCACGAGGTCCTACGAGCAGTACTTC. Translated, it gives CASRDSTRSYEQYF.

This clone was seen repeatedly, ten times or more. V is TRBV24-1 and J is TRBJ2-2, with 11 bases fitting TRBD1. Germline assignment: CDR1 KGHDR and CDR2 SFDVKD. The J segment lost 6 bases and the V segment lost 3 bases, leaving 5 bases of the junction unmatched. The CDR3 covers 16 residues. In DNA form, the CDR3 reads TGTGCCACCAGTGATCATCCGGGACAGGGGGCCGGGGAGCTGTTTTTT. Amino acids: CATSDHPGQGAGELFF.

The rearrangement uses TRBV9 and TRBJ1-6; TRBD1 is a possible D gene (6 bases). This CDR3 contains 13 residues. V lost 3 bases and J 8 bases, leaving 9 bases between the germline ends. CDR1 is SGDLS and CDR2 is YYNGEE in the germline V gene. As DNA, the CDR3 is TGTGCCAGCAGCGGGACAGTTCATTCACCCCTCCACTTT. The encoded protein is CASSGTVHSPLHF. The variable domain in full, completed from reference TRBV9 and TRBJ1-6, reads DSGVTQTPKHLITATGQRVTLRCSPRSGDLSVYWYQQSLDQGLQFLIQYYNGEERAKGNILERFSAQQFPDLHSELNLSSLELGDSALYFCASSGTVHSPLHFGNGTRLTVT.

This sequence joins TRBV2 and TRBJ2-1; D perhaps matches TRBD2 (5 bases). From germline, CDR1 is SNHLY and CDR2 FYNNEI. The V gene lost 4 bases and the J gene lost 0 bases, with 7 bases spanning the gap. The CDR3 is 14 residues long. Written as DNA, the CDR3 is TGTGCCAGCAGTGGGGAGAGCTCCTACAATGAGCAGTTCTTC. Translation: CASSGESSYNEQFF.

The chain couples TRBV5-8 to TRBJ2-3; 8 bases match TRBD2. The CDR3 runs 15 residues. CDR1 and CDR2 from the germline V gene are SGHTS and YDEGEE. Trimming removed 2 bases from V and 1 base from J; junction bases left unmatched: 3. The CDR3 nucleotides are TGTGCCAGCAGCTTAGCGGGGGTTGGCACAGATACGCAGTATTTT. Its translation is CASSLAGVGTDTQYF. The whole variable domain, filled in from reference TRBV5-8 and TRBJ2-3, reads EAGVTQSPTHLIKTRGQQATLRCSPISGHTSVYWYQQALGLGLQFLLWYDEGEERNRGNFPPRFSGRQFPNYSSELNVNALELEDSALYLCASSLAGVGTDTQYFGPGTRLTVL.

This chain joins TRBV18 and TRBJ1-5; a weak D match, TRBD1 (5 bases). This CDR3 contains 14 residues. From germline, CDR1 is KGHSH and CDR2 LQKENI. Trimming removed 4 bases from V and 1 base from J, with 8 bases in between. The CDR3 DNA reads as TGTGCCAGCTCACTGACAGCCAGCAATCAGCCCCAGCATTTT. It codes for CASSLTASNQPQHF.

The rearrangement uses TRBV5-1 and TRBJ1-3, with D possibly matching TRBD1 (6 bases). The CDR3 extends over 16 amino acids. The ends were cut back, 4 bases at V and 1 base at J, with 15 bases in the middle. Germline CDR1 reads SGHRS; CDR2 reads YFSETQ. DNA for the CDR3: TGCGCCAGCAGCCGCGAGGTGGGGGCTTCTGGAAACACCATATATTTT. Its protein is CASSREVGASGNTIYF.

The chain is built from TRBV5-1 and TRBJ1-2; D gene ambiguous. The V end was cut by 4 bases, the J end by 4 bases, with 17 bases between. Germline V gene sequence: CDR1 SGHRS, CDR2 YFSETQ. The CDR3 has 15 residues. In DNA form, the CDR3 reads TGCGCCAGCAGCCCCCTTACGACACCTTCCTATGGCTACACCTTC. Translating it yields CASSPLTTPSYGYTF.

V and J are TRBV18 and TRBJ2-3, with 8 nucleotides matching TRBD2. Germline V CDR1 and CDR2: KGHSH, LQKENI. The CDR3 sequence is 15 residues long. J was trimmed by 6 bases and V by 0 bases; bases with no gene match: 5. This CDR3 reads CASSPPSGVGDTQYF. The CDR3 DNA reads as TGTGCCAGCTCACCACCTAGCGGGGTTGGGGATACGCAGTATTTT.

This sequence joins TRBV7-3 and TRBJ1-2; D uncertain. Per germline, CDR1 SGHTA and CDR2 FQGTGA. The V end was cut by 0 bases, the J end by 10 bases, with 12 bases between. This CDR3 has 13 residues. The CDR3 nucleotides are TGTGCCAGCAGCTTAACCCCTAAGCGCCCCTACACCTTC. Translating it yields CASSLTPKRPYTF.

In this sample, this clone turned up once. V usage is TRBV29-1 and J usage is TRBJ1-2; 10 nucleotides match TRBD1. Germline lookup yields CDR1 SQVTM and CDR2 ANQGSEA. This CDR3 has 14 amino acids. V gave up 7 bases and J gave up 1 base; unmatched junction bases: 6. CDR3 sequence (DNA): TGCAGCGCGGGAGGGGACAGGGGTAACTATGGCTACACCTTC. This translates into CSAGGDRGNYGYTF.

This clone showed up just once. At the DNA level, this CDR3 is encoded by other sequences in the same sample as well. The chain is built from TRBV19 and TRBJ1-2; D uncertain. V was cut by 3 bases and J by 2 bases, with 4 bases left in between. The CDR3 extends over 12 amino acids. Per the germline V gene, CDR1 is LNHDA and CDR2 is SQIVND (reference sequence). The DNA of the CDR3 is TGTGCCAGTAGTATCCAGAACTATGGCTACACCTTC. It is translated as CASSIQNYGYTF.

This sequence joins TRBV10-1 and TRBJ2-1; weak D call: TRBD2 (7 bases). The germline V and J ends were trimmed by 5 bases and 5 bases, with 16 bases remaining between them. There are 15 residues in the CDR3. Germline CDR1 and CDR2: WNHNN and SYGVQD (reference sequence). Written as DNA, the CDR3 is TGCGCCAGCAGTTTAGAGGGGGGGCCCAACAATGAGCAGTTCTTC. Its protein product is CASSLEGGPNNEQFF.

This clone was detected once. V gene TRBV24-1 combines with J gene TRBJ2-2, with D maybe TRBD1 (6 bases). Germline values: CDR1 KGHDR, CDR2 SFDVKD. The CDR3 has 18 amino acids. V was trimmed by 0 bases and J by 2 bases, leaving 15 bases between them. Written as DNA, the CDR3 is TGTGCCACCAGTGATTTGGCAGGGGTAGGTCGCAACACCGGGGAGCTGTTTTTT. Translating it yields CATSDLAGVGRNTGELFF.